Listed below are T cell receptor beta chains from one sample, sequenced in a study of T-cell memory formation after mild COVID-19. From the 5' RACE reads, TCRdb called clonotypes with MiXCR, one entry per CDR3 protein. Of 300,000 to 400,000 distinct CDR3 sequences detected, roughly an eighth appear once; the ten largest clones hold 20% to 25%. Material: PBMCs or a T cell subset sorted from them (not recorded which). The receptor set was obtained from a man in his late teens or twenties who had mild COVID-19 (a few samples of this study predate the infection). Cell type and time point are not known. Each CDR3 is given with its conserved first and last residue. The D gene is left open where the match is weak. Clone size, where shown, is once, few, many, or a class for clones that have expanded.

many	-	TRBV7-8	TRBJ2-7	TGTGCCAGCAGCTTAGCGCGAGGAGGACTGGGGGAGCAGTACTTC	CASSLARGGLGEQYF
few	TRBD1	TRBV6-6	TRBJ1-6	TGTGCCAGCAGTGGGGACAGGGGTAATAATTCACCCCTCCACTTT	CASSGDRGNNSPLHF
-	-	TRBV29-1	TRBJ1-4	TGCAGCGACGAATCCGGGGGCGCTAATGAAAAACTGTTTTTT	CSDESGGANEKLFF
-	-	TRBV6-6	TRBJ2-5	TGTGCCAGCAGTCGTCCCGCCCAGGGAGAGACCCAGTACTTC	CASSRPAQGETQYF
few	-	TRBV4-3	TRBJ2-3	TGCGCCAGCCAGTCCCGGGACTCCAAGCGCACAGATACGCAGTATTTT	CASQSRDSKRTDTQYF
-	-	TRBV6-2/TRBV6-3	TRBJ2-1	TGTGCCAGCAGTTACCCCGGGGGGCATAATGAGCAGTTCTTC	CASSYPGGHNEQFF
-	-	TRBV12-3/TRBV12-4	TRBJ2-2	TGTGCCAGCAGCGGACCCCGATTCACCGGGGAGCTGTTTTTT	CASSGPRFTGELFF
few	-	TRBV7-9	TRBJ1-1	TGTGCCAGCAGCCCACCGAGGGAGCGGAACACTGAAGCTTTCTTT	CASSPPRERNTEAFF
-	-	TRBV18	TRBJ2-3	TGTGCCAGCTCACGGATGACAGACACAGATACGCAGTATTTT	CASSRMTDTDTQYF
many	-	TRBV4-1	TRBJ2-4	TGCGCCAGCAGCCAAGATGTGGCTGGGAACATTCAGTACTTC	CASSQDVAGNIQYF
-	TRBD1	TRBV2	TRBJ2-2	TGTGCCGTCGCCGGGACAGGGGGCCCCCGGAACACCGGGGAGCTGTTTTTT	CAVAGTGGPRNTGELFF
many	-	TRBV5-1	TRBJ1-1	TGCGCCAGCAGCGGTAATTCAGGGTTTGGCAGTGAAGCTTTCTTT	CASSGNSGFGSEAFF
many	-	TRBV7-2	TRBJ2-1	TGTGCCAGCAGCCCGTACATGGGGAATTCCAATGAGCAGTTCTTC	CASSPYMGNSNEQFF
medium-sized	-	TRBV12-3/TRBV12-4	TRBJ1-2	TGTGCCAGCAGCCAAAACCCCCCCGGTGGCTACACCTTC	CASSQNPPGGYTF
few	-	TRBV20-1	TRBJ2-3	TGCAGTGTTCGGGGGACAGTTGGAGATACGCAGTATTTT	CSVRGTVGDTQYF
-	TRBD2	TRBV7-2	TRBJ2-6	TGTGCCAGCAGTCCAAGCGGGGGCGGGGCCAACGTCCTGACTTTC	CASSPSGGGANVLTF
many	-	TRBV6-1	TRBJ1-2	TGTGCCAGCAGTGCAGACAGCGCCTTAGGCTATGGCTACACCTTC	CASSADSALGYGYTF
-	-	TRBV20-1	TRBJ2-3	TGCAGTGCTAGGGTCCACAGCGGAAGGAATACGCAGTATTTT	CSARVHSGRNTQYF
-	-	TRBV27	TRBJ1-4	TGTGCCAGCAGTGCGGGACTGCCCGGGCTACTGTTTTTT	CASSAGLPGLLFF
-	-	TRBV6-2/TRBV6-3	TRBJ2-3	TGTGCCAGCAGTCCAGTAATGGATACGCAGTATTTT	CASSPVMDTQYF
once	-	TRBV9	TRBJ2-5	TGTGCCAGCAGCGCGGAAGGTGTCCAGTACTTC	CASSAEGVQYF
few	-	TRBV2	TRBJ2-3	TGTGCCAGGGGCCTAGGGGGGCCCGTATCGCAGTATTTT	CARGLGGPVSQYF
many	-	TRBV2	TRBJ2-7	TGTGCCAGCAGTAGATCCCGCCAGGCCGGGTGGTTGGAGCAGTACTTC	CASSRSRQAGWLEQYF
few	-	TRBV20-1	TRBJ2-5	TGCAGTGCTAGAGATCGGGCAGAAGAGACCCAGTACTTC	CSARDRAEETQYF
-	-	TRBV6-2/TRBV6-3	TRBJ2-1	TGTGCCAGCAGTTACCCTCTAGGGACTGCACCCAATGAGCAGTTCTTC	CASSYPLGTAPNEQFF
few	-	TRBV14	TRBJ2-7	TGTGCCAGCAGCCAAGTCAGAGTCGGGCTCGCATCCTACGAGCAGTACTTC	CASSQVRVGLASYEQYF
-	TRBD2	TRBV6-5	TRBJ2-5	TGTGCCAGCAGTTGGGACGGGGGGGGCGGAGAGACCCAGTACTTC	CASSWDGGGGETQYF
many	-	TRBV9	TRBJ1-1	TGTGCCAGCAGCGTAGGAGTGGCCCTGAACACTGAAGCTTTCTTT	CASSVGVALNTEAFF
-	-	TRBV7-2	TRBJ1-5	TGTGCCAGCAGCGCGGACAGATATCAGCCCCAGCATTTT	CASSADRYQPQHF
-	TRBD2	TRBV4-2	TRBJ2-5	TGTGCCAGCCGCATGGTATCAGGGCGGGGGGCCCAAGAGACCCAGTACTTC	CASRMVSGRGAQETQYF
few	-	TRBV15	TRBJ2-1	TGTGCCACCAGCACCAGGACCCTGGTAAGCAATGAGCAGTTCTTC	CATSTRTLVSNEQFF
many	TRBD1	TRBV5-5	TRBJ2-5	TGTGCCAGCAGCTTGGGGACAGGATCTCAAGAGACCCAGTACTTC	CASSLGTGSQETQYF
-	-	TRBV6-6	TRBJ2-1	TGTGCCAGCAGTTACCTCGGGCCCCCCCACAATGAGCAGTTCTTC	CASSYLGPPHNEQFF
few	-	TRBV3-1	TRBJ1-1	TGTGCCAGCAGCCAAGATAGGATGACTGAAGCTTTCTTT	CASSQDRMTEAFF
-	-	TRBV5-1	TRBJ2-5	TGCGCCAGCAGCTTGAGTGCGGCTAGCGCCCTAGAGACCCAGTACTTC	CASSLSAASALETQYF
-	TRBD2	TRBV2	TRBJ2-5	TGTGCCAGCAACTGGGACTACCCAGAGACCCAGTACTTC	CASNWDYPETQYF
-	TRBD1	TRBV7-9	TRBJ2-7	TGTGCCAGCAGCCTGGGACAGCCAGGAGACTACGAGCAGTACTTC	CASSLGQPGDYEQYF
-	TRBD1	TRBV9	TRBJ2-5	TGTGCCAGCAGCCAGGGGGCCGGGACCCAGTACTTC	CASSQGAGTQYF
few	TRBD1	TRBV12-3/TRBV12-4	TRBJ1-5	TGTGCCAGCACGACAGGGCACAATCAGCCCCAGCATTTT	CASTTGHNQPQHF
few	TRBD2	TRBV9	TRBJ2-1	TGTGCCAGCAGCCCCGCCCAGCGGGGCTACAATGAGCAGTTCTTC	CASSPAQRGYNEQFF
few	-	TRBV6-2/TRBV6-3	TRBJ1-2	TGTGCCAGCAGTTACCGGGGCAGGCGTAACTATGGCTACACCTTC	CASSYRGRRNYGYTF
few	TRBD2	TRBV12-3/TRBV12-4	TRBJ2-1	TGTGCCAGCCTGCTACTAGCGGGGATGGGGGAGCAGTTCTTC	CASLLLAGMGEQFF
-	TRBD1	TRBV27	TRBJ1-2	TGTGCCAGCAGTAGGGACAGGGGGCATTATAGGGGCTACACCTTC	CASSRDRGHYRGYTF
few	TRBD1	TRBV27	TRBJ1-6	TGTGCCAGCAGTTTAACCATTCAGGGGGGTAATTCACCCCTCCACTTT	CASSLTIQGGNSPLHF
-	-	TRBV6-6	TRBJ2-7	TGTGCCAGCAGTTACTCGTATGGGGGCTACGAGCAGTACTTC	CASSYSYGGYEQYF
once	TRBD2	TRBV6-2/TRBV6-3	TRBJ2-4	TGTGCCAGCAGTTACGGGATACTAGCGGGGGCGAAAAACATTCAGTACTTC	CASSYGILAGAKNIQYF
-	TRBD2	TRBV12-3/TRBV12-4	TRBJ2-5	TGTGCCAGCAGTGGAGTAGCGGGCCGGGTTGGCCAAGAGACCCAGTACTTC	CASSGVAGRVGQETQYF
-	-	TRBV11-2	TRBJ2-2	TGTGCCAGCAGCTCCGGAGGGGGCTTGGACACCGGGGAGCTGTTTTTT	CASSSGGGLDTGELFF
-	-	TRBV5-1	TRBJ1-5	TGCGCCAGCAGCCCCCGGGGGGGCGTTCAGCCCCAGCATTTT	CASSPRGGVQPQHF
-	-	TRBV12-3/TRBV12-4	TRBJ2-7	TGTGCCAGCAGTTTACTTGACCGCTATTTTGGCGAGCAGTACTTC	CASSLLDRYFGEQYF